This passage covers 11 T cell receptor beta chains from one sample sequenced in a study of OX40 agonist ivuxolimab in advanced cancers. The method was the immunoSEQ multiplex PCR assay. TCRdb holds this immuneACCESS table with in-frame rearrangements only. Some clones are missing; in checked studies, unresolved V genes explain under half, and the rest has no known cause. A total of around 72,000 clones appear in this sample, 80% to 90% of them only once. The top ten constitute approximately 2.6% of the sample. The specimen comprised CD4+ or CD8+ T cells sorted from blood, sampled in a trial of the OX40 agonist ivuxolimab. These receptors came from an adult with an advanced solid tumor such as melanoma, head and neck, liver or kidney cancer.

Only a few counts were recorded for this clone. In DNA, the CDR3 is TGTGCCAGCAGTTACAGGGACAGTAACACTGAAGCTTTCTTT. The encoded protein is CASSYRDSNTEAFF. The chain links TRBV6-5 to TRBJ1-1; 7 nucleotides align to TRBD1. The CDR3 is 14 residues long. After removal of 2 bases from V and 2 bases from J, the junction contained 2 bases not matched to a gene. Germline V gene data show CDR1 as MNHEY and CDR2 as SVGAGI.

The chain combines TRBV11-2 with TRBJ2-3; D unclear. V was cut by 2 bases and J by 4 bases, with 19 bases left in between. Per germline, CDR1 SGHAT and CDR2 FQNNGV. The CDR3 covers 17 residues. This chain's CDR3 is CASSLSHMAASSDTQYF. Here the CDR3 DNA reads TGTGCCAGCAGCTTAAGTCATATGGCGGCCTCATCAGATACGCAGTATTTT.

This sequence joins TRBV7-9 and TRBJ2-2; 7 bases are a match to TRBD1. Looked up from germline, CDR1 is SEHNR and CDR2 is FQNEAQ (reference sequence). The CDR3 is made up of 12 amino acids. V shed 5 bases, J shed 7 bases, and the junction held 1 base outside the gene matches. CDR3 amino acids: CASSQGDGELFF. The CDR3 region has the DNA TGTGCCAGCAGCCAGGGGGACGGGGAGCTGTTTTTT.

The chain combines TRBV11-3 with TRBJ2-1, with D possibly TRBD2 on 5 matching bases. This CDR3 is built from 12 residues. Germline values: CDR1 SGHNT, CDR2 YENEEA. Trimming cost V 6 bases and J 9 bases, with 12 bases left between them. In DNA, the CDR3 is TGTGCCAGCAGACAGCGGTACGGTGAGCAGTTCTTC. It yields the protein CASRQRYGEQFF.

V usage is TRBV7-9 and J usage is TRBJ1-1, with no clear D. This CDR3 spans 12 amino acids. Germline assignment: CDR1 SEHNR and CDR2 FQNEAQ (reference sequence). The germline V and J ends were trimmed by 5 bases and 3 bases, with 7 bases remaining between them. CDR3 DNA: TGTGCCAGCAGCCTATGGGACACTGAAGCTTTCTTT. Protein product: CASSLWDTEAFF.

CDR3 sequence: CSAGTGPIEQFF. The CDR3 coding sequence is TGCAGCGCCGGGACAGGGCCAATTGAGCAGTTCTTC. The genes are TRBV29-1 and TRBJ2-1, with 9 bases fitting TRBD1. The length of the CDR3 is 12 residues. Looked up from germline, CDR1 is SQVTM and CDR2 is ANQGSEA. J lost 9 bases, V lost 7 bases, and 7 bases had no gene match.

This chain joins TRBV6-4 and TRBJ2-6; 10 nucleotides line up with TRBD2. The germline CDR1 and CDR2 sequences are MRHNA and SNTAGT. The V and J ends lost 6 bases and 0 bases, in that order; junction bases with no gene match: 11. The CDR3 consists of 19 residues. The CDR3 DNA reads as TGTGCCAGCAGCCGACATGGACTAGCGGTTAGCTCTGGGGCCAACGTCCTGACTTTC. Translated: CASSRHGLAVSSGANVLTF.

The J gene is TRBJ1-1, the V gene TRBV19; D may be TRBD1 (5 bases). Trimming pared 2 bases from V and 8 bases from J, leaving 12 bases between. Looked up from germline, CDR1 is LNHDA and CDR2 is SQIVND (reference sequence). The CDR3 runs to 13 residues. Here the CDR3 DNA reads TGTGCCAGTAGTATATCCGGGGCAGGCGAAGCTTTCTTT. Translating it yields CASSISGAGEAFF.

The J gene is TRBJ2-7, the V gene TRBV11-2; D is ambiguous. Trimming removed 1 base at V and 1 base at J, with 14 bases between. The germline V gene has CDR1 SGHAT and CDR2 FQNNGV. The CDR3 contains 16 residues. The CDR3 DNA reads as TGTGCCAGCAGCTTAGTCGTCCCAGGCGCATCCTACGAGCAGTACTTC. It specifies CASSLVVPGASYEQYF.

The J gene is TRBJ2-5, the V gene TRBV11-1; 7 positions match TRBD1. Looked up from germline, CDR1 is SGHAT and CDR2 is FQDESV (reference sequence). The CDR3 consists of 14 residues. V lost 2 bases to trimming and J lost 5 bases; unmatched junction nucleotides: 5. The CDR3 reads CASSLQQGLETQYF. CDR3 DNA sequence: TGTGCCAGCAGCTTACAACAGGGGTTGGAGACCCAGTACTTC.

The chain has TRBV2 and TRBJ2-2; D gene uncertain. Trimming took off 3 bases at V and 6 bases at J, with 5 bases between the two ends. CDR1 and CDR2 from the germline V gene are SNHLY and FYNNEI. CDR3 size: 12 residues. CDR3: CASSDDAGELFF. The CDR3 nucleotides are TGTGCCAGCAGTGACGATGCCGGGGAGCTGTTTTTT.